These T cell receptor beta chains were read from a single sample in a study of regulatory T cells in long-lasting Graves disease. TCRdb ran MiXCR on the multiplex PCR reads and lists one entry per CDR3 protein. The sample has 350,000 to 400,000 distinct CDR3 sequences, 15% to 20% seen once. The data also belong to a second study, concerning T cells in Graves' hyperthyroidism and ophthalmopathy.

The sample was peripheral blood mononuclear cells (PBMCs), taken at new diagnosis, from a patient treated with antithyroid drugs. These receptors all come from a woman between 18 and 29 years old with Graves disease. Each CDR3 is given with its conserved first and last residue. Fields, in order: CDR3 length, V gene, J gene, clone size, D gene, CDR3 protein, CDR3 DNA. The D gene is left open where the match is weak. Clone size appears in some rows only: once, few, many, or a class for an expanded clone.

17	TRBV24-1	TRBJ2-3	.	.	CATSDPLQGRGTDTQYF	TGTGCCACCAGTGATCCCTTACAGGGTAGGGGCACAGATACGCAGTATTTT
15	TRBV10-3	TRBJ2-5	many	TRBD1	CAIRGTGGSQETQYF	TGTGCCATCAGAGGGACAGGGGGTTCGCAAGAGACCCAGTACTTC
13	TRBV12-3/TRBV12-4	TRBJ2-1	many	TRBD1	CASSNQGVHEQFF	TGTGCCAGCAGTAACCAGGGGGTCCATGAGCAGTTCTTC
15	TRBV28	TRBJ2-6	many	TRBD2	CASSGGVSGANVLTF	TGTGCCAGCAGTGGGGGGGTCTCTGGGGCCAACGTCCTGACTTTC
14	TRBV5-1	TRBJ2-3	many	TRBD2	CASSLGGSQDTQYF	TGCGCCAGCAGCTTGGGCGGGAGTCAAGATACGCAGTATTTT
14	TRBV24-1	TRBJ2-5	few	TRBD1	CATSEQGARETQYF	TGTGCCACCAGTGAGCAGGGGGCGAGGGAGACCCAGTACTTC
13	TRBV14	TRBJ1-2	.	.	CASSYQGYYGYTF	TGTGCCAGCAGCTATCAGGGGTACTATGGCTACACCTTC
14	TRBV30	TRBJ2-7	many	.	CAWSYEGGGSEQYF	TGTGCCTGGAGCTACGAGGGAGGGGGGTCCGAGCAGTACTTC
16	TRBV9	TRBJ2-1	.	TRBD1	CASSAKPGQGGGEQFF	TGTGCCAGCAGCGCGAAACCGGGACAGGGCGGGGGTGAGCAGTTCTTC
13	TRBV27	TRBJ1-1	many	.	CATAIESDGEAFF	TGTGCCACCGCCATCGAATCCGACGGTGAAGCTTTCTTT
15	TRBV4-1	TRBJ2-1	few	.	CASSQSPVRYNEQFF	TGCGCCAGCAGCCAAAGTCCGGTGAGATACAATGAGCAGTTCTTC
16	TRBV7-2	TRBJ2-1	many	TRBD2	CASSLRGAGGVDEQFF	TGTGCCAGCAGCTTAAGGGGGGCGGGAGGAGTCGATGAGCAGTTCTTC
12	TRBV28	TRBJ1-2	many	.	CASRTQGSGYTF	TGTGCCAGCAGAACGCAGGGTAGTGGCTACACCTTC
16	TRBV6-2/TRBV6-3	TRBJ2-5	many	TRBD2	CASSLREGSRQETQYF	TGTGCCAGCAGTCTCCGGGAGGGTAGTAGGCAAGAGACCCAGTACTTC
16	TRBV5-1	TRBJ2-5	many	TRBD1	CASSSWDSPGGETQYF	TGCGCCAGCAGCTCCTGGGACAGCCCCGGCGGAGAGACCCAGTACTTC
15	TRBV7-2	TRBJ1-1	.	.	CASSLESGVNTEAFF	TGTGCCAGCAGCTTAGAGTCAGGGGTGAACACTGAAGCTTTCTTT
13	TRBV2	TRBJ1-2	many	.	CASDGTPNYGYTF	TGTGCCAGCGACGGGACACCGAACTATGGCTACACCTTC
17	TRBV12-3/TRBV12-4	TRBJ2-1	many	TRBD2	CASSPLFSGGDLNEQFF	TGTGCCAGCAGCCCCCTTTTTAGCGGGGGAGACCTCAATGAGCAGTTCTTC
15	TRBV5-1	TRBJ1-4	many	TRBD1	CASSPKGASNEKLFF	TGCGCCAGCAGCCCTAAGGGGGCGTCTAATGAAAAACTGTTTTTT
14	TRBV11-2	TRBJ2-5	many	.	CASSLSVLQETQYF	TGTGCCAGCAGTCTTAGCGTCCTCCAAGAGACCCAGTACTTC
17	TRBV14	TRBJ1-4	many	TRBD1	CASSQARTGEWGEKLFF	TGTGCCAGCAGCCAAGCGCGGACAGGGGAGTGGGGTGAAAAACTGTTTTTT
16	TRBV28	TRBJ2-6	many	.	CASSPLQVSGANVLTF	TGTGCCAGCAGTCCTCTCCAGGTATCTGGGGCCAACGTCCTGACTTTC
15	TRBV4-2	TRBJ1-2	.	.	CASSQAGQTNYGYTF	TGTGCCAGCAGCCAGGCAGGGCAGACTAACTATGGCTACACCTTC
15	TRBV7-9	TRBJ2-7	many	TRBD1	CASSTGQGGLYEQYF	TGTGCCAGCAGCACGGGACAGGGGGGTTTATACGAGCAGTACTTC
13	TRBV3-1	TRBJ1-1	many	TRBD1	CATKGQGDTEAFF	TGTGCCACCAAAGGACAGGGGGACACTGAAGCTTTCTTT
16	TRBV30	TRBJ2-4	many	.	CAWSVRVRLTKNIQYF	TGTGCCTGGAGTGTACGGGTGAGACTGACCAAAAACATTCAGTACTTC
13	TRBV24-1	TRBJ2-6	few	.	CATSESGANVLTF	TGTGCCACCAGTGAGTCTGGGGCCAACGTCCTGACTTTC
12	TRBV20-1	TRBJ2-6	many	.	CSVGAGANVLTF	TGCAGTGTTGGGGCTGGGGCCAACGTCCTGACTTTC
15	TRBV7-7	TRBJ1-3	many	.	CASSLDGGSGNTIYF	TGTGCTAGCAGCTTAGATGGGGGGTCTGGAAACACCATATATTTT
15	TRBV15	TRBJ2-2	few	TRBD1	CATSRGDRETGELFF	TGTGCCACCAGCAGGGGAGACAGGGAGACCGGGGAGCTGTTTTTT
14	TRBV10-1	TRBJ1-2	many	.	CANSESPGLGGYTF	TGCGCCAACAGTGAGTCGCCGGGTCTGGGTGGCTACACCTTC
13	TRBV29-1	TRBJ2-3	many	TRBD1	CSVGQGAADTQYF	TGCAGCGTTGGACAGGGAGCCGCAGATACGCAGTATTTT
15	TRBV7-9	TRBJ2-1	few	.	CASSSPLGRVNEQFF	TGTGCCAGCAGTTCCCCCCTTGGACGGGTCAATGAGCAGTTCTTC
16	TRBV2	TRBJ2-3	many	TRBD2	CASNDPLAGGADTQYF	TGTGCCAGCAACGACCCCTTGGCGGGGGGGGCAGATACGCAGTATTTT
13	TRBV6-1	TRBJ1-5	.	.	CASTAAGNQPQHF	TGTGCCAGCACTGCCGCGGGCAATCAGCCCCAGCATTTT
14	TRBV2	TRBJ1-1	many	TRBD1	CASSFRQGDTEAFF	TGTGCCAGCAGTTTCAGACAGGGAGACACTGAAGCTTTCTTT
13	TRBV2	TRBJ1-4	many	.	CASSEGLGEKLFF	TGTGCCAGCAGTGAAGGACTCGGGGAAAAACTGTTTTTT
14	TRBV5-1	TRBJ1-1	many	.	CASSLRGLNTEAFF	TGTGCCAGCAGCTTACGGGGGCTTAACACTGAAGCTTTCTTT
13	TRBV2	TRBJ1-5	many	.	CASGQEGREPQHF	TGTGCCAGCGGCCAAGAGGGAAGGGAGCCCCAGCATTTT
15	TRBV28	TRBJ1-5	many	.	CASRTRGDSNQPQHF	TGTGCCAGCAGGACCCGGGGGGATAGCAATCAGCCCCAGCATTTT
18	TRBV12-3/TRBV12-4	TRBJ1-6	many	.	CASSFYLPGPFDNSPLHF	TGTGCCAGCAGTTTTTATCTGCCGGGACCCTTCGATAATTCACCCCTCCACTTT
15	TRBV5-4	TRBJ1-2	.	TRBD1	CASSSPGQEGYGYTF	TGTGCCAGCAGCTCCCCGGGACAGGAGGGGTATGGCTACACCTTC
14	TRBV12-3/TRBV12-4	TRBJ2-3	many	.	CASRPDPSTDTQYF	TGTGCCAGCAGGCCCGATCCTAGCACAGATACGCAGTATTTT
13	TRBV12-3/TRBV12-4	TRBJ1-5	few	TRBD1	CASTKTGGQPQHF	TGTGCCAGCACCAAAACAGGGGGTCAGCCCCAGCATTTT
21	TRBV5-1	TRBJ2-1	.	TRBD2	CASSSQGTSGALPSSYNEQFF	TGCGCCAGCAGCAGCCAAGGGACTAGCGGGGCCCTACCAAGCTCCTACAATGAGCAGTTCTTC
15	TRBV7-6	TRBJ2-1	.	.	CASSLEGRANNEQFF	TGTGCCAGCAGCTTAGAGGGTAGGGCGAACAATGAGCAGTTCTTC
14	TRBV6-1	TRBJ1-5	many	TRBD1	CASSERQGGQPQHF	TGTGCCAGCAGTGAGAGACAGGGCGGGCAGCCCCAGCATTTT
14	TRBV6-2/TRBV6-3	TRBJ1-1	.	TRBD1	CASSYQGAGTEAFF	TGTGCCAGCAGTTACCAGGGGGCTGGCACTGAAGCTTTCTTT
15	TRBV18	TRBJ2-1	many	TRBD2	CASSPGLAGRYEQFF	TGTGCCAGCTCACCCGGACTAGCGGGAAGGTATGAGCAGTTCTTC
14	TRBV20-1	TRBJ2-1	.	TRBD2	CSADLLAGDNEQFF	TGCAGTGCTGATTTACTAGCGGGGGACAATGAGCAGTTCTTC